This is a list of T cell receptor beta chains from one sample in a study of T cells after yellow fever vaccination. Each CDR3 protein gets one entry after TCRdb re-called the 5' RACE reads with MiXCR. The sample carries about 550,000 distinct CDR3 sequences, 15% to 20% recorded once. Material: PBMCs, obtained 15 days after the yellow fever booster vaccination. These receptors were collected from a man aged 25 to 40 who received the YFV17D yellow fever vaccine. Each CDR3 is given with its conserved first and last residue. The order of the fields is J gene, D gene, clone size, V gene, CDR3 DNA, CDR3 protein. The D gene is left open where the match is weak. Clone size is stated in some rows and not others, as once, few, many or a class when expanded.

j_call: TRBJ2-7; d_call: .; clone_size: .; v_call: TRBV5-5; cdr3_nt: TGTGCCAGCAGCAGGGGACGGATGACCGACTACGAGCAGTACTTC; cdr3_aa: CASSRGRMTDYEQYF
j_call: TRBJ1-5; d_call: .; clone_size: .; v_call: TRBV7-2; cdr3_nt: TGTGCCAGCAGTCCCCAAGGGCGAAATCAGCCCCAGCATTTT; cdr3_aa: CASSPQGRNQPQHF
j_call: TRBJ2-1; d_call: .; clone_size: few; v_call: TRBV20-1; cdr3_nt: TGCAGTGCCACACCTGGCCATGAGCAGTTCTTC; cdr3_aa: CSATPGHEQFF
j_call: TRBJ1-2; d_call: .; clone_size: .; v_call: TRBV12-3/TRBV12-4; cdr3_nt: TGTGCCAGCAGTTCCAGCCGGACGGGATCAAGAAACGATGGCTACACCTTC; cdr3_aa: CASSSSRTGSRNDGYTF
j_call: TRBJ2-4; d_call: TRBD2; clone_size: .; v_call: TRBV13; cdr3_nt: TGTGCCAGCAGCTTAGTGGGGGGGGTAGCCAAAAACATTCAGTACTTC; cdr3_aa: CASSLVGGVAKNIQYF
j_call: TRBJ2-5; d_call: .; clone_size: few; v_call: TRBV29-1; cdr3_nt: TGCAGCTCCTCCGGAGGAGGGAGTCAAGAGACCCAGTACTTC; cdr3_aa: CSSSGGGSQETQYF
j_call: TRBJ2-1; d_call: TRBD2; clone_size: few; v_call: TRBV6-1; cdr3_nt: TGTGCCAGCAGTCCTAGCGGACACTCCTACAATGAGCAGTTCTTC; cdr3_aa: CASSPSGHSYNEQFF
j_call: TRBJ2-1; d_call: TRBD2; clone_size: many; v_call: TRBV12-3/TRBV12-4; cdr3_nt: TGTGCCAGCAGTTTAGCAGCGGGGAGAAGTGATGAGCAGTTCTTC; cdr3_aa: CASSLAAGRSDEQFF
j_call: TRBJ2-5; d_call: .; clone_size: once; v_call: TRBV19; cdr3_nt: TGTGCCAGTAGTATGGCCTCGGTTTGGGAGACCCAGTACTTC; cdr3_aa: CASSMASVWETQYF
j_call: TRBJ2-3; d_call: .; clone_size: .; v_call: TRBV20-1; cdr3_nt: TGCAGTGCTAGCCCCCAAGCGGGTAATTCCGATACGCAGTATTTT; cdr3_aa: CSASPQAGNSDTQYF
j_call: TRBJ1-5; d_call: .; clone_size: few; v_call: TRBV6-2/TRBV6-3; cdr3_nt: TGTGCCAGCAGGAAGGGGCAGTATAGCAATCAGCCCCAGCATTTT; cdr3_aa: CASRKGQYSNQPQHF
j_call: TRBJ2-7; d_call: .; clone_size: .; v_call: TRBV14; cdr3_nt: TGTGCCAGCAGCCTCGGACCGCAGACTACGTCGCAGTACTTC; cdr3_aa: CASSLGPQTTSQYF
j_call: TRBJ2-7; d_call: TRBD1; clone_size: .; v_call: TRBV7-2; cdr3_nt: TGTGCCAGCAGCTTGATGGGGACAGGGGAGACCTACGAGCAGTACTTC; cdr3_aa: CASSLMGTGETYEQYF
j_call: TRBJ1-2; d_call: .; clone_size: few; v_call: TRBV3-1; cdr3_nt: TGTGCCAGCCGTGGGAACTTCTATGGCTACACCTTC; cdr3_aa: CASRGNFYGYTF
j_call: TRBJ2-7; d_call: TRBD1; clone_size: .; v_call: TRBV29-1; cdr3_nt: TGCAGCGGAGGGACAGGCTACGAGCAGTACTTC; cdr3_aa: CSGGTGYEQYF
j_call: TRBJ2-5; d_call: TRBD2; clone_size: .; v_call: TRBV20-1; cdr3_nt: TGCAGTGCTAGCAGCGGGAGCGAAGAGACCCAGTACTTC; cdr3_aa: CSASSGSEETQYF
j_call: TRBJ2-1; d_call: .; clone_size: .; v_call: TRBV11-2; cdr3_nt: TGTGCCAGCAGCCGGCAGCCCGTAAATGAGCAGTTCTTC; cdr3_aa: CASSRQPVNEQFF
j_call: TRBJ2-1; d_call: .; clone_size: .; v_call: TRBV5-1; cdr3_nt: TGCGCCAGCAGCTTGGTGGCAGGGGGGATCGATGAGCAGTTCTTC; cdr3_aa: CASSLVAGGIDEQFF
j_call: TRBJ2-1; d_call: .; clone_size: few; v_call: TRBV10-2; cdr3_nt: TGCGCCAGTAGACAGGGGGCTAGCGGGACCCGCTCCTACAATGAGCAGTTCTTC; cdr3_aa: CASRQGASGTRSYNEQFF
j_call: TRBJ2-3; d_call: TRBD2; clone_size: few; v_call: TRBV4-3; cdr3_nt: TGCGCCAGCAGCCAAGAGTTGTTCGGTAGACTAGCAACCACAGATACGCAGTATTTT; cdr3_aa: CASSQELFGRLATTDTQYF
j_call: TRBJ2-7; d_call: .; clone_size: few; v_call: TRBV28; cdr3_nt: TGTGCCAGCAGAAGGTACGAGCAGTACTTC; cdr3_aa: CASRRYEQYF
j_call: TRBJ2-1; d_call: .; clone_size: few; v_call: TRBV19; cdr3_nt: TGTGCCAGTAGTATAGATCGAGGGACAAACAATGAGCAGTTCTTC; cdr3_aa: CASSIDRGTNNEQFF
j_call: TRBJ2-6; d_call: .; clone_size: .; v_call: TRBV14; cdr3_nt: TGTGCCAGCAGCCTACAGTTGGTGGGCAACGTCCTGACTTTC; cdr3_aa: CASSLQLVGNVLTF
j_call: TRBJ2-1; d_call: .; clone_size: few; v_call: TRBV28; cdr3_nt: TGTGCCAGCAGTTCTGGGGGATTCTCGGATGAGCAGTTCTTC; cdr3_aa: CASSSGGFSDEQFF
j_call: TRBJ2-7; d_call: TRBD1; clone_size: .; v_call: TRBV10-3; cdr3_nt: TGTGCCATCAGTGGGGGACAGGGGGCCTACGAGCAGTACTTC; cdr3_aa: CAISGGQGAYEQYF
j_call: TRBJ1-4; d_call: TRBD1; clone_size: few; v_call: TRBV5-1; cdr3_nt: TGCGCCAGCAGCGGCGGGACAGGGGGCGAAAAACTGTTTTTT; cdr3_aa: CASSGGTGGEKLFF
j_call: TRBJ1-1; d_call: .; clone_size: .; v_call: TRBV7-8; cdr3_nt: TGTGCCAGCAGCTTAGCGCAGGCGTTCACTGAAGCTTTCTTT; cdr3_aa: CASSLAQAFTEAFF
j_call: TRBJ2-3; d_call: .; clone_size: few; v_call: TRBV27; cdr3_nt: TGTGCCAGCAGTTTATGGGCCACAGATACGCAGTATTTT; cdr3_aa: CASSLWATDTQYF
j_call: TRBJ2-1; d_call: TRBD2; clone_size: .; v_call: TRBV30; cdr3_nt: TGTGCCGCGCGGGGGATAGGGGCTAGCGGGATGAACTACAATGAGCAGTTCTTC; cdr3_aa: CAARGIGASGMNYNEQFF
j_call: TRBJ2-5; d_call: TRBD2; clone_size: many; v_call: TRBV5-1; cdr3_nt: TGCGCCAGCACCGGACTAGCGGAGACCCAGTACTTC; cdr3_aa: CASTGLAETQYF
j_call: TRBJ2-7; d_call: .; clone_size: few; v_call: TRBV20-1; cdr3_nt: TGCAGTGCCAAGGGGATTCGCTCCTACGAGCAGTACTTC; cdr3_aa: CSAKGIRSYEQYF